These T cell receptor beta chains were read from a single sample in a study of shared clonotypes between healthy human individuals. Sequencing was performed with immunoSEQ multiplex PCR; in TCRdb, only in-frame clones are kept and a portion is missing. The table records roughly 2,500,000 clones, approximately 94% of them present only once. Sample: naive CD4+ T cells from PBMCs. The receptors here all came from a man aged 18 to 30 in good health. Some clones in this sample may be carry-over from other donors' samples. The CDR3 runs from the conserved cysteine through the conserved F or W.

TRBJ2-5 | TRBV2 | CASSATSVRETQYF
TRBJ2-3 | TRBV30 | CAWSVGPDTQYF
TRBJ1-6 | TRBV28 | CASSSDRQDLSPLHF
TRBJ2-1 | TRBV27 | CASTTLRARNNEQFF
TRBJ2-5 | TRBV10-3 | CAISEPAGRGSGETQYF
TRBJ1-1 | TRBV28 | CASSGGQAGEAFF
TRBJ2-1 | TRBV20-1 | CSASRRDEQFF
TRBJ2-3 | TRBV5-1 | CASTWGLAGADTQYF
TRBJ1-4 | TRBV5-1 | CASSRGQGTNEKLFF
TRBJ2-5 | TRBV5-1 | CASSLAPGQETQYF
TRBJ2-7 | TRBV18 | CASSPETGGSYEQYF
TRBJ1-5 | TRBV19 | CASSIERNQPQHF
TRBJ2-5 | TRBV6-1 | CASSEVAARITQYF
TRBJ2-1 | TRBV6-5 | CASSAEASGTKQFF
TRBJ2-7 | TRBV6-1 | CASTETLTYEQYF
TRBJ2-1 | TRBV5-1 | CASSLADSSEDNEQFF
TRBJ2-7 | TRBV5-1 | CASRISDADYEQYF
TRBJ1-2 | TRBV7-9 | CASSPQGLGSYGYTF
TRBJ1-4 | TRBV7-9 | CASSNPGFGEKLFF
TRBJ1-2 | TRBV5-1 | CASSLGDRGPYGYTF
TRBJ2-7 | TRBV29-1 | CSTRGDGYEQYF
TRBJ1-2 | TRBV28 | CASSFTPWGYTF